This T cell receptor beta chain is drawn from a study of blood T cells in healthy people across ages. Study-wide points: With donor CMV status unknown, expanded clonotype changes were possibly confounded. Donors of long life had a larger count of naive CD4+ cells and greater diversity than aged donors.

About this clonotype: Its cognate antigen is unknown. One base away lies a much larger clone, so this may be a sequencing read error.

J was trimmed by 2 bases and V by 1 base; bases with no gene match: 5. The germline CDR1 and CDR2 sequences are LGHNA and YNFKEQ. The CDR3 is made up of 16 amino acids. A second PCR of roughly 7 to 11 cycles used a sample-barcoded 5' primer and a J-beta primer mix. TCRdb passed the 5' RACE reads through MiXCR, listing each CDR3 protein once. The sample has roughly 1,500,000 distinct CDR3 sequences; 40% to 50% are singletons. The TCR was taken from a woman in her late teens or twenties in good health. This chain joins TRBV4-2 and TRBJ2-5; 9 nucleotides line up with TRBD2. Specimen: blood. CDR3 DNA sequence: TGTGCCAGCAGCCAAGTGCGGGGGGGCGATCAAGAGACCCAGTACTTC. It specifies CASSQVRGGDQETQYF.